The rows below give T cell receptor beta chains drawn from one sample of a study of blood T cell repertoires in COVID-19. TCRdb's copy holds only in-frame clones and misses some; the assay was immunoSEQ multiplex PCR. Of 150,000 to 200,000 clones in the sample, around 90% are singletons; the top ten hold roughly 5.6%. Sequenced input: peripheral blood. These receptors all stem from a man in his forties or fifties with active or convalescent COVID-19. Each CDR3 is given with its conserved first and last residue. The D gene is left open where the match is weak. Expanded clones are given a class, and other clones once, few, many or no size at all.

TRBV12-5	NA	TRBJ2-7	TRBD1	TGTGCTAGTGGTAGGGGACAGGGAATCTACGAGCAGTACTTC	CASGRGQGIYEQYF
TRBV1	NA	TRBJ2-7	NA	TGCACCAGCAGCCAAGGTAAACTACACGATTTGTACGAGCAGTACTTC	CTSSQGKLHDLYEQYF
TRBV7-2	NA	TRBJ2-1	TRBD2	TGTGCCAGCAGCTTAAGCGGGTCGCGGGGGTACAATGAGCAGTTCTTC	CASSLSGSRGYNEQFF
TRBV24-1	once	TRBJ1-5	NA	TGTGCCACCAGTGAATCCAGAAAAGGGGGTTCTCAGCCCCAGCATTTT	CATSESRKGGSQPQHF
TRBV19	few	TRBJ1-2	TRBD1	TGTGCCAGTAGTAAGGACAGGTACTACACCTTC	CASSKDRYYTF
TRBV7-2	NA	TRBJ2-7	NA	TGTGCCAGCAGCTTATATTCCGGCGAGCAGTACTTC	CASSLYSGEQYF
TRBV3-1/TRBV3-2	NA	TRBJ2-6	NA	TGTGCCAGCAGCCAGGTTCTAGCGTCCGGGGCCAACGTCCTGACTTTC	CASSQVLASGANVLTF
TRBV24-1	NA	TRBJ2-1	NA	TGTGCCACCAGTGATCCAGGTAGCTCCTACAATGAGCAGTTCTTC	CATSDPGSSYNEQFF
TRBV3-1/TRBV3-2	NA	TRBJ2-1	NA	TGTGCCAGCAGCCAAGGCGCCTATTACAATGAGCAGTTCTTC	CASSQGAYYNEQFF
TRBV5-1	NA	TRBJ2-1	TRBD2	TGCGCCAGCAGCTTGGTATTTGGTAGCGGGGTTCCTCGGCACGAGCAGTTCTTC	CASSLVFGSGVPRHEQFF
TRBV19	NA	TRBJ2-7	NA	TGTGCCAGTAGTATAGGGGGGGAATCCTACGAGCAGTACTTC	CASSIGGESYEQYF
TRBV20-1	NA	TRBJ2-7	TRBD1	TGCAGTGCTAGTCCTATAGGACAGGGGAAGGACGAGCAGTACTTC	CSASPIGQGKDEQYF
TRBV9	few	TRBJ1-2	NA	TGTGCCAGCAGCGGGATCCACGCAGGAGGCTACACCTTC	CASSGIHAGGYTF
TRBV29-1	NA	TRBJ1-1	NA	TGCAGCGTTGAATGGACAGACACTGAAGCTTTCTTT	CSVEWTDTEAFF
TRBV5-1	few	TRBJ1-6	TRBD1	TGCGCCAGCAGCTTGGGCGGACAGGGGGCCTATAATTCACCCCTCCACTTT	CASSLGGQGAYNSPLHF
TRBV19	NA	TRBJ2-2	TRBD2	TGTGCCAGTAGTACCTGGACTAGCGGGAAGGGCACCGGGGAGCTGTTTTTT	CASSTWTSGKGTGELFF
TRBV6-2/TRBV6-3	NA	TRBJ2-7	TRBD1	TGTGTCAGCAGTTTCGGCCAGACAGGGTCAATCTACGAGCAGTACTTC	CVSSFGQTGSIYEQYF
TRBV6-1	NA	TRBJ1-4	NA	TGTGCCAGCAGTGAAGATTGGGAGGGAGAACTGTTTTTT	CASSEDWEGELFF
TRBV11-2	NA	TRBJ1-1	NA	TGTGCCAGCAGGGAGGCTATTGAAGCTTTCTTT	CASREAIEAFF
TRBV27	NA	TRBJ1-2	NA	TGTGCCAGCAGTTATACGGGGGGCGCGGCTGGCTACACCTTC	CASSYTGGAAGYTF